What follows are 31 T cell receptor beta chains derived from one specimen sequenced in a study of shared clonotypes between healthy human individuals. The protocol was immunoSEQ multiplex PCR, while the TCRdb copy is restricted to in-frame clones and leaves out a portion. The data hold about 1.1 million clones, with approximately 80% observed a single time. Sequenced sample: memory CD4+ T cells from PBMCs. The sample's subset: CD45RA-negative fraction. These receptors all stem from a man younger than 35 in good health. Some clones in this sample may be carry-over from other donors' samples.

V gene TRBV2 combines with J gene TRBJ2-4; 10 bases fit TRBD2. Losses at the gene ends were 4 bases for V and 0 bases for J; bases not matched to a gene: 6. This CDR3 comprises 17 residues. The germline V gene encodes CDR1 SNHLY and CDR2 FYNNEI. The DNA of the CDR3 is TGTGCCAGCAGTGCATTAGGACTAGCGGTAGCCAAAAACATTCAGTACTTC. Its translation is CASSALGLAVAKNIQYF.

Remarks on this clone: No DNA is shown, since the ends of the CDR3 on it are uncertain; the CDR3 is the one TCRdb lists. This chain links TRBV27 with TRBJ1-1. With termini counted, the CDR3 has 15 amino acids. Germline values: CDR1 MNHEY, CDR2 SMNVEV (reference sequence). CDR3 in amino acids: CASSLWGAGNTEALF.

In this sample, this clone turned up a few times. The J gene is TRBJ2-1, the V gene TRBV10-3; TRBD2 aligns across 8 bases. CDR3 length equals 15 residues. CDR1 and CDR2 (germline): ENHRY, SYGVKD. Unmatched junction bases numbered 7, after V lost 0 bases and J lost 9 bases. CDR3: CAISESNLLAGEQFF. The CDR3 DNA sequence: TGTGCCATCAGTGAGTCGAACCTGCTAGCGGGTGAGCAGTTCTTC.

The V and J genes are TRBV2 and TRBJ2-7; D is ambiguous. The CDR3 extends over 12 amino acids. CDR1 SNHLY and CDR2 FYNNEI come from the germline V gene. With 6 bases removed from V and 3 bases from J, the gap between germline ends came to 9 bases. The CDR3: CASSPTGYEQYF. In DNA form, the CDR3 reads TGTGCCAGCAGCCCTACCGGCTACGAGCAGTACTTC.

Details on this clone: The junction and the germline gene differ at one end; a read error may be behind it. The J gene is TRBJ2-3, the V gene TRBV25-1; 9 bases line up with TRBD2. Germline CDR1 and CDR2: MGHDK and SYGVNS. The CDR3 length is 16 residues. The CDR3 loop reads CASSEHSGSGTDTRYF. Here the CDR3 DNA reads TGTGCCAGCAGTGAACATAGCGGGAGTGGGACAGATACGCGGTATTTT.

The chain links TRBV27 to TRBJ1-1; D remains unclear. The CDR3 has 12 amino acids. The V end was cut by 5 bases, the J end by 3 bases, with 7 bases between. CDR1 MNHEY and CDR2 SMNVEV come from the germline V gene (reference sequence). CDR3 region: CASSPHYTEAFF. The CDR3 bases are TGTGCCAGCAGTCCGCACTACACTGAAGCTTTCTTT.

This chain joins TRBV6-1 and TRBJ2-1, with 10 nucleotides matching TRBD2. The CDR3 totals 15 residues. V was pared by 6 bases and J by 10 bases, with 12 bases of the junction left unmatched. Germline V gene sequence: CDR1 MNHNS, CDR2 SASEGT. CDR3 loop: CASRSGTSERTEQFF. Written as DNA, the CDR3 is TGTGCCAGCAGATCCGGGACTAGCGAGAGGACGGAGCAGTTCTTC.

The chain uses TRBV5-1 and TRBJ2-3, with a possible D match to TRBD2 (6 bases). CDR1 is SGHRS, CDR2 YFSETQ, per germline. The length of the CDR3 is 15 residues. Trimming pared 1 base from V and 3 bases from J, leaving 12 bases between. CDR3 DNA sequence: TGCGCCAGCAGCTTGTGGCCGGGAGCGACAGATACGCAGTATTTT. Its translation: CASSLWPGATDTQYF.

The genes are TRBV21-1 and TRBJ2-7. TRBV21-1 is noted as a pseudogene. This CDR3 comprises 15 residues. This CDR3 reads CASSNGTERYYEQYF. The CDR3 DNA reads TGTGCCAGCAGCAACGGGACGGAGCGTTACTACGAGCAGTACTTC.

This chain joins TRBV20-1 and TRBJ1-1; unclear D gene. V shed 3 bases and J shed 6 bases, with 8 bases lying between them. The V gene's germline CDR1 is DFQATT and CDR2 SNEGSKA (reference sequence). This CDR3 spans 11 amino acids. CDR3 DNA sequence: TGCAGTGCTAGCCCCACCCCTGAAGCTTTCTTT. It is translated as CSASPTPEAFF.

This clone was seen once. This chain uses TRBV7-9 with TRBJ2-1, with D possibly being TRBD1 (6 bases). Trimming pared 5 bases from V and 4 bases from J, leaving 15 bases between. CDR1 and CDR2 from the germline V gene are SEHNR and FQNEAQ (reference sequence). This CDR3 has 15 amino acids. Here the CDR3 reads CASSQGSAPYNEQFF. DNA of the CDR3: TGTGCCAGCAGCCAGGGGAGCGCCCCGTACAATGAGCAGTTCTTC. The entire variable domain, with the rest obtained from reference TRBV7-9 and TRBJ2-1, is as follows: DTGVSQNPRHKITKRGQNVTFRCDPISEHNRLYWYRQTLGQGPEFLTYFQNEAQLEKSRLLSDRFSAERPKGSFSTLEIQRTEQGDSAMYLCASSQGSAPYNEQFFGPGTRLTVL.

The chain employs TRBV11-1 and TRBJ2-5; TRBD2 is a possible D gene (6 bases). CDR3 size: 14 residues. Germline V gives CDR1 SGHAT, CDR2 FQDESV (reference sequence). V lost 2 bases and J lost 5, with 12 bases in between. CDR3 bases: TGTGCCAGCAGCTTATGGGGCGCGGGGGAGACCCAGTACTTC. Amino acids: CASSLWGAGETQYF.

V gene TRBV6-1 combines with J gene TRBJ1-4; 7 bases align to TRBD1. J gave up 4 bases and V 6 bases, and 8 bases lay outside the gene matches. Germline lookup yields CDR1 MNHNS and CDR2 SASEGT. The CDR3 is 15 residues long. For the CDR3, the DNA is TGTGCCAGCAGGGCAGGGGGGTATGGTAATGAAAAACTGTTTTTT. It codes for CASRAGGYGNEKLFF.

The chain employs TRBV19 and TRBJ1-1; weak D call: TRBD1 (5 bases). The germline V gene encodes CDR1 LNHDA and CDR2 SQIVND (reference sequence). Trimming shortened V by 10 bases and J by 7 bases, and 13 bases separated the two germline ends. CDR3 length: 11 amino acids. The CDR3: CAIQTDLEAFF. The CDR3, as DNA: TGTGCCATTCAGACAGATCTTGAAGCTTTCTTT.

V is TRBV2 and J is TRBJ2-5, with D perhaps matching TRBD1 (5 bases). Germline loops: CDR1 SNHLY, CDR2 FYNNEI. The CDR3 totals 15 residues. Trimming took off 6 bases at V and 2 bases at J, with 16 bases between the two ends. Written as DNA, the CDR3 is TGTGCCAGCAGCCGCGCCCCGACAGAGCAAGAGACCCAGTACTTC. This gives the protein CASSRAPTEQETQYF.

V usage is TRBV19 and J usage is TRBJ2-7; D may correspond to TRBD1 or TRBD2 (5 bases each). The CDR3 contains 13 residues. Trimming removed 3 bases at V and 2 bases at J, with 8 bases between. Germline assignment: CDR1 LNHDA and CDR2 SQIVND (reference sequence). CDR3 coding DNA: TGTGCCAGTAGTATCCAGGGAGCCTACGAGCAGTACTTC. Translated: CASSIQGAYEQYF.

The rearrangement joins TRBV29-1 to TRBJ2-1; weak D call: TRBD2 (5 bases). V was pared by 7 bases and J by 3 bases, with 16 bases between. There are 14 residues in the CDR3. Germline CDR1 and CDR2: SQVTM and ANQGSEA. CDR3 sequence: CSAREAGLYNEQFF. DNA for the CDR3: TGCAGCGCCCGTGAGGCGGGCCTCTACAATGAGCAGTTCTTC.

CDR3 nucleotide sequence: TGTGCCAGCAGCTTGATGAGCGGGGGCCAAGAGACCCAGTACTTC. It specifies CASSLMSGGQETQYF. This sequence joins TRBV5-4 and TRBJ2-5; 8 bases fit TRBD2. CDR1 and CDR2 (germline): SGHNT, YYREEE (reference sequence). The CDR3 is 15 residues long. V shed 1 base, J shed 1 base, and the junction held 3 bases outside the gene matches.

The chain carries TRBV20-1 and TRBJ2-7; 7 positions agree with TRBD2. The ends lost 7 bases at V and 4 bases at J; junction bases unmatched: 4. The CDR3 totals 11 residues. Germline V gene sequence: CDR1 DFQATT, CDR2 SNEGSKA (reference sequence). The CDR3 loop reads CSGLAVYEQYF. The CDR3 region has the DNA TGCAGTGGGCTAGCGGTGTACGAGCAGTACTTC.

This clone has only one observation. The chain recombines TRBV5-1 with TRBJ2-3; 11 bases agree with TRBD2. The CDR3 contains 17 residues. V shed 4 bases, J shed 0 bases, and the junction held 7 bases outside the gene matches. CDR1 SGHRS and CDR2 YFSETQ come from the germline V gene. CDR3 coding DNA: TGCGCCAGCAGCGGGGGACTAGCGGTCCTTAGCACAGATACGCAGTATTTT. This gives the protein CASSGGLAVLSTDTQYF.

This sequence joins TRBV18 and TRBJ1-1; perhaps TRBD1 as D (5 bases). CDR1 KGHSH and CDR2 LQKENI come from the germline V gene. Deletions cut 3 bases from V and 0 bases from J, with 11 bases between. The length of the CDR3 is 15 residues. The CDR3 protein is CASSPQGGMNTEAFF. DNA of the CDR3: TGTGCCAGCTCACCTCAGGGAGGAATGAACACTGAAGCTTTCTTT.

The chain combines TRBV18 with TRBJ2-1; D perhaps matches TRBD2 (5 bases). Germline CDR1 is KGHSH and CDR2 is LQKENI. The CDR3 runs 12 residues. Trimming shortened V by 3 bases and J by 8 bases, and 8 bases separated the two germline ends. The DNA of the CDR3 is TGTGCCAGCTCACCGACTAAGGATGAGCAGTTCTTC. Encoded protein: CASSPTKDEQFF.

This clone was seen only a few times. The rearrangement uses TRBV7-3 and TRBJ2-7; 12 nucleotides match TRBD2. CDR3 length: 15 amino acids. Losses at the gene ends were 0 bases for V and 13 bases for J; bases not matched to a gene: 10. Germline values: CDR1 SGHTA, CDR2 FQGTGA. Written as DNA, the CDR3 is TGTGCCAGCAGCTTAACGGGGGGAGGACTAGCGGGATTATACTTC. Amino acids: CASSLTGGGLAGLYF.

The J gene is TRBJ2-4, the V gene TRBV19, with D unresolved. Trimming removed 7 bases at V and 1 base at J, with 17 bases between. The CDR3 runs 16 residues. Germline V lookup: CDR1 LNHDA, CDR2 SQIVND (reference sequence). In DNA, the CDR3 is TGTGCCAGTACCTCCTTAAGCAGTGGGGCCAAAAACATTCAGTACTTC. Its translation is CASTSLSSGAKNIQYF. The whole variable domain, filled in from reference TRBV19 and TRBJ2-4, reads DGGITQSPKYLFRKEGQNVTLSCEQNLNHDAMYWYRQDPGQGLRLIYYSQIVNDFQKGDIAEGYSVSREKKESFPLTVTSAQKNPTAFYLCASTSLSSGAKNIQYFGAGTRLSVL.

The V gene is TRBV29-1, the J gene TRBJ2-3, with 9 positions matching TRBD2. V lost 4 bases to trimming and J lost 4 bases; unmatched junction nucleotides: 6. Germline CDR1 reads SQVTM; CDR2 reads ANQGSEA. The length of the CDR3 is 14 residues. The CDR3: CSVGGGRAADTQYF. As DNA, the CDR3 is TGCAGCGTTGGGGGCGGGAGGGCCGCAGATACGCAGTATTTT.

V and J are TRBV18 and TRBJ1-5, with TRBD1 matching 8 bases. Looked up from germline, CDR1 is KGHSH and CDR2 is LQKENI. V gave up 5 bases and J gave up 2 bases; unmatched junction bases: 11. This CDR3 comprises 17 residues. The CDR3 bases are TGTGCCAGCTCAGCTCGACAGGGGCGGAATGGCAATCAGCCCCAGCATTTT. This translates into CASSARQGRNGNQPQHF.

The chain carries TRBV5-1 and TRBJ2-2; TRBD1 agrees at 7 bases. V was pared by 7 bases and J by 3 bases, with 6 bases of the junction left unmatched. The CDR3 runs to 14 residues. Germline CDR1 is SGHRS and CDR2 is YFSETQ. The CDR3 DNA sequence: TGCGCCAGCGGGGGAGACAGGGACACCGGGGAGCTGTTTTTT. Its protein product is CASGGDRDTGELFF.

The rearrangement links TRBV29-1 to TRBJ2-7, with 7 bases aligning to TRBD2. CDR1 SQVTM and CDR2 ANQGSEA come from the germline V gene. V shed 7 bases and J 3 bases; nucleotides not matched to a gene: 6. There are 12 residues in the CDR3. In DNA, the CDR3 is TGCAGCGCCTCCGGGGGGTTCTACGAGCAGTACTTC. It yields the protein CSASGGFYEQYF.

Note on this clone: A much larger clonotype is one base distant, so this may be a read error. The rearrangement links TRBV5-4 to TRBJ2-3; D is ambiguous. Per germline, CDR1 SGHNT and CDR2 YYREEE (reference sequence). The germline V and J ends were trimmed by 4 bases and 2 bases, with 8 bases remaining between them. The CDR3 has 13 residues. This CDR3 reads CASSPAPTDTQYF. CDR3 coding DNA: TGTGCCAGCAGCCCGGCCCCCACAGATACGCAGTATTTT. Complete variable domain (other parts from reference TRBV5-4 and TRBJ2-3): ETGVTQSPTHLIKTRGQQVTLRCSSQSGHNTVSWYQQALGQGPQFIFQYYREEENGRGNFPPRFSGLQFPNYSSELNVNALELDDSALYLCASSPAPTDTQYFGPGTRLTVL.

The chain uses TRBV28 and TRBJ2-6, with D perhaps given as TRBD1 or TRBD2 (6 bases each). Germline V gives CDR1 MDHEN, CDR2 SYDVKM. Trimming stripped 6 bases from V and 0 bases from J, with 18 bases between. CDR3 length: 18 amino acids. The CDR3 loop is CASSRPRGASSGANVLTF. The CDR3 nucleotides read TGTGCCAGCAGCCGTCCGAGGGGGGCGTCCTCTGGGGCCAACGTCCTGACTTTC. The whole variable domain, filled in from reference TRBV28 and TRBJ2-6, reads DVKVTQSSRYLVKRTGEKVFLECVQDMDHENMFWYRQDPGLGLRLIYFSYDVKMKEKGDIPEGYSVSREKKERFSLILESASTNQTSMYLCASSRPRGASSGANVLTFGAGSRLTVL.

This clone showed up many times. The genes are TRBV25-1 and TRBJ2-3; 8 positions match TRBD1. The CDR3 runs 16 residues. The germline gives CDR1 MGHDK, CDR2 SYGVNS. Germline trimming cut 4 bases from V and 2 bases from J; bases unmatched to any gene: 8. CDR3 bases: TGTGCCAGCAGTGCCCCCGGGACAGGACACACAGATACGCAGTATTTT. The encoded protein is CASSAPGTGHTDTQYF.